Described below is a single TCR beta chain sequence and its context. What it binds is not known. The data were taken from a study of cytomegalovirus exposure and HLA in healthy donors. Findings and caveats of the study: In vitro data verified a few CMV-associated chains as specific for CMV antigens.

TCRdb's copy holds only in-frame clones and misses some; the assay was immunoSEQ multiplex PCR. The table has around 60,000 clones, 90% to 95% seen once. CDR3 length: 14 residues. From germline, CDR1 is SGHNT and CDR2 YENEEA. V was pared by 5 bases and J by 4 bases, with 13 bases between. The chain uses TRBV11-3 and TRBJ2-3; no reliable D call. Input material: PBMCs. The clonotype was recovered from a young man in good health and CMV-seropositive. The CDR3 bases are TGTGCCAGCAGCCCGTTTGGAGCGCCAGATACGCAGTATTTT. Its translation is CASSPFGAPDTQYF.